Sequencing of this TCR beta chain was carried out in a study of cytotoxic CD8 clonotypes in ibrutinib-treated CLL. The wider study: Response samples were obtained once patients had received a median 12 months of treatment, range 6 to 36.

Germline CDR1 and CDR2: SGDLS and YYNGEE. The CDR3 is 14 amino acids. V dropped 3 bases and J dropped 2 bases, with 10 bases sitting between them. Concerning this clone: Its antigen is not identified.

Extraction of approximately 2.2 micrograms of genomic DNA from cryopreserved PBMCs supplied material for TCR beta libraries. The assay was immunoSEQ multiplex PCR, and TCRdb's table has in-frame clones only and misses some. The sample includes 50,000 or so clones, approximately 87% of them seen just once. Overall study findings and caveats: Public clonotypes were seen rarely and were contracted or stable on treatment. Clonality showed a rise at ibrutinib response that reversed toward baseline at progression.

The chain combines TRBV9 with TRBJ2-3; D not resolved. The sample in question was PBMCs, obtained after 24 months of ibrutinib treatment. The TCR was taken from a human donor with chronic lymphocytic leukemia. The CDR3 DNA sequence: TGTGCCAGCAGCGAGACCGGCACCACAGATACGCAGTATTTT. Protein product: CASSETGTTDTQYF.